Below, 31 T cell receptor beta chains from the same sample are listed, as sequenced in a study of CD8+ T cells in alopecia areata. cDNA reverse transcribed from extracted RNA served as the sequencing template. Assay: immunoSEQ multiplex PCR; the TCRdb copy retains only in-frame clones and omits some. The sample carries some 150,000 clones, around 60% recorded once. The input for sequencing was CD4+ T cells sorted from blood, taken at week 0. The receptors here all came from a human donor with alopecia areata.

The V gene is TRBV5-6, the J gene TRBJ1-1; 7 bases fit TRBD1. V gave up 4 bases and J gave up 1 base; unmatched junction bases: 7. The CDR3 totals 15 residues. Germline CDR1 reads SGHDT; CDR2 reads YYEEEE. The CDR3 protein is CASSGPGTANTEAFF. The CDR3 DNA reads as TGTGCCAGCAGCGGCCCCGGGACAGCGAACACTGAAGCTTTCTTT. Looking up the rest from reference TRBV5-6 and TRBJ1-1 gives the full variable domain: DAGVTQSPTHLIKTRGQQVTLRCSPKSGHDTVSWYQQALGQGPQFIFQYYEEEERQRGNFPDRFSGHQFPNYSSELNVNALLLGDSALYLCASSGPGTANTEAFFGQGTRLTVV.

The chain links TRBV2 to TRBJ2-1, with D hard to call. The CDR3 is 12 amino acids. Germline V gene data show CDR1 as SNHLY and CDR2 as FYNNEI. V lost 6 bases and J 9 bases, leaving 12 bases between the germline ends. This CDR3 reads CASSLWPAEQFF. Written as DNA, the CDR3 is TGTGCCAGCAGCCTTTGGCCGGCTGAGCAGTTCTTC.

This rearrangement joins TRBV29-1 to TRBJ1-1; 7 bases agree with TRBD1. CDR1 SQVTM and CDR2 ANQGSEA come from the germline V gene. Losses at the gene ends were 7 bases for V and 0 bases for J; bases not matched to a gene: 5. The CDR3 contains 13 residues. CDR3 sequence reads: CSAGTDMNTEAFF. CDR3 in DNA: TGCAGCGCCGGGACAGACATGAACACTGAAGCTTTCTTT.

The chain employs TRBV29-1 and TRBJ1-1; tentatively, D is TRBD1 (6 bases). V lost 6 bases and J 1 base, leaving 15 bases between the germline ends. The CDR3 contains 14 residues. CDR1 and CDR2 (germline): SQVTM, ANQGSEA. The CDR3 DNA reads as TGCAGCGTAAATACCGGGACATCGAACACTGAAGCTTTCTTT. This gives the protein CSVNTGTSNTEAFF.

This chain uses TRBV29-1 with TRBJ1-2, with D hard to call. The CDR3 extends over 17 amino acids. Germline CDR1 and CDR2: SQVTM and ANQGSEA. Trimming stripped 4 bases from V and 1 base from J, with 22 bases between. CDR3 protein: CSVVVNVRRTHNYGYTF. The CDR3 region has the DNA TGCAGCGTTGTCGTGAATGTAAGGCGTACACATAACTATGGCTACACCTTC.

In this sample, this clone turned up once. The rearrangement joins TRBV14 to TRBJ2-7; no clear D gene. This CDR3 contains 13 residues. V lost 4 bases and J 6 bases, leaving 13 bases between the germline ends. Germline V gene lookup returns CDR1 SGHDN and CDR2 FVKESK. CDR3 in amino acids: CASSPLNSGEQYF. Here the CDR3 DNA reads TGTGCCAGCAGCCCTTTAAACTCTGGCGAGCAGTACTTC.

This clone occurred many times. The CDR3 bases are TGTGCCAGCAGCTTAGGGACACTCTATAATTCACCCCTCCACTTT. This codes for CASSLGTLYNSPLHF. V is TRBV7-2 and J is TRBJ1-6; a possible D gene is TRBD1 (5 bases). Germline assignment: CDR1 SGHTA and CDR2 FQGNSA. CDR3 length: 15 residues. With 1 base removed from V and 3 bases from J, the gap between germline ends came to 7 bases.

The rearrangement joins TRBV9 to TRBJ2-7; D possibly corresponds to TRBD1 (5 bases). Germline V gives CDR1 SGDLS, CDR2 YYNGEE. V lost 0 bases to trimming and J lost 1 base, with 11 bases between them. The CDR3 contains 15 residues. For the CDR3, the DNA is TGTGCCAGCAGCGTAGCTACAGGAGAGTCCTACGAGCAGTACTTC. This gives the protein CASSVATGESYEQYF.

The rearrangement joins TRBV7-2 to TRBJ2-3, with 9 nucleotides matching TRBD2. Germline V gene sequence: CDR1 SGHTA, CDR2 FQGNSA. Unmatched junction bases numbered 5, after V lost 2 bases and J lost 2 bases. CDR3 length equals 16 residues. The CDR3 sequence is CASSLRLAGTTDTQYF. The CDR3 DNA reads TGTGCCAGCAGCTTAAGGCTAGCGGGGACCACAGATACGCAGTATTTT.

The genes are TRBV2 and TRBJ1-1; no clear D gene. CDR3 size: 12 residues. Germline V gene data show CDR1 as SNHLY and CDR2 as FYNNEI. Trimming removed 4 bases from V and 9 bases from J, with 12 bases in between. CDR3 amino acids: CASSVQIGQAFF. The CDR3 nucleotides are TGTGCCAGCAGTGTACAAATCGGGCAAGCTTTCTTT.

In its sample, this clone was seen a few times. Other DNA sequences in this specimen translate into the identical CDR3. The chain combines TRBV5-1 with TRBJ2-5; D ambiguous. The CDR3 loop spans 12 amino acids. Per the germline V gene, CDR1 is SGHRS and CDR2 is YFSETQ. Trimming took off 1 base at V and 5 bases at J, with 6 bases between the two ends. The CDR3 nucleotides are TGCGCCAGCAGCTTGATCGGGGAGACCCAGTACTTC. The encoded protein is CASSLIGETQYF.

A note on this clone: This could be a read error, since a much larger clone is one nucleotide away. The rearrangement uses TRBV7-9 and TRBJ2-5; D might be TRBD2 (5 bases). V was cut by 1 base and J by 3 bases, with 6 bases left in between. The CDR3 contains 13 residues. Germline loops: CDR1 SEHNR, CDR2 FQNEAQ (reference sequence). CDR3 bases: TGTGCCAGCAGCTTAGACGGGGAAGAGACCCAGTACTTC. Translating gives CASSLDGEETQYF.

This clone was observed a few times. This chain uses TRBV7-9 with TRBJ2-1; TRBD2 agrees at 11 bases. This CDR3 is 15 amino acids long. CDR1 and CDR2 from the germline V gene are SEHNR and FQNEAQ (reference sequence). Germline trimming cut 1 base from V and 8 bases from J; bases unmatched to any gene: 4. For the CDR3, the DNA is TGTGCCAGCAGCTTAGGACTAGCGGGGCCTGATGAGCAGTTCTTC. It encodes CASSLGLAGPDEQFF.

The chain carries TRBV23-1 and TRBJ2-4, with 9 bases lining up with TRBD1. Being an ORF, TRBV23-1 has a function that is uncertain. This CDR3 is 16 amino acids long. With V trimmed by 3 bases and J by 0 bases, 3 bases remained unmatched. CDR3: CASSHYRGQAKNIQYF. The CDR3 DNA is TGCGCCAGCAGTCATTACAGGGGGCAAGCCAAAAACATTCAGTACTTC.

The rearrangement joins TRBV6-6 to TRBJ2-7, with D unclear. CDR3 length: 16 amino acids. V gave up 0 bases and J gave up 2 bases, with 14 bases separating them. The germline V gene has CDR1 MNHNY and CDR2 SVGAGI (reference sequence). The DNA of the CDR3 is TGTGCCAGCAGTTACTCGAGGCAAGGCCCAACCTACGAGCAGTACTTC. Amino acid sequence: CASSYSRQGPTYEQYF.

A few counts support this clone. The chain links TRBV7-8 to TRBJ2-2, with D perhaps matching TRBD1 or TRBD2 (5 bases each). The CDR3 consists of 13 residues. The V end lost 6 bases, the J end lost 3 bases, and 8 bases lay between the germline ends. In germline, CDR1 is SGHVS, CDR2 FQNEAQ. As DNA, the CDR3 is TGTGCCAGCAGGATGGGGGACACCGGGGAGCTGTTTTTT. Translated, it gives CASRMGDTGELFF. Drawing the rest from reference TRBV7-8 and TRBJ2-2, the complete variable domain is GAGVSQSPRYKVAKRGQDVALRCDPISGHVSLFWYQQALGQGPEFLTYFQNEAQLDKSGLPSDRFFAERPEGSVSTLKIQRTQQEDSAVYLCASRMGDTGELFFGEGSRLTVL.

This chain uses TRBV30 with TRBJ2-7; the D is unclear. The germline V and J ends were trimmed by 2 bases and 1 base, with 9 bases remaining between them. CDR1 is GTSNPN and CDR2 is SVGIG in the germline V gene (reference sequence). This CDR3 has 13 residues. CDR3 in amino acids: CAWSLHSSYEQYF. CDR3 nucleotide sequence: TGTGCCTGGAGTTTACACTCGTCCTACGAGCAGTACTTC. The variable domain in full, completed from reference TRBV30 and TRBJ2-7, reads SQTIHQWPATLVQPVGSPLSLECTVEGTSNPNLYWYRQAAGRGLQLLFYSVGIGQISSEVPQNLSASRPQDRQFILSSKKLLLSDSGFYLCAWSLHSSYEQYFGPGTRLTVT.

The chain joins TRBV30 to TRBJ1-1, with D uncertain. Trimming stripped 4 bases from V and 0 bases from J, with 9 bases between. This CDR3 is built from 13 residues. From germline, CDR1 is GTSNPN and CDR2 SVGIG (reference sequence). The CDR3 DNA follows: TGTGCCTGGACCCACGGCCTGAACACTGAAGCTTTCTTT. Its translation: CAWTHGLNTEAFF.

This clone came up a few times. The chain joins TRBV4-3 to TRBJ1-2; a weak D match, TRBD1 (6 bases). Germline V gene sequence: CDR1 LGHNA, CDR2 YSLEER. This CDR3 spans 15 amino acids. With 2 bases removed from V and 7 bases from J, the gap between germline ends came to 17 bases. For the CDR3, the DNA is TGCGCCAGCAGCCAATCTTGGGGGGCGAAAAGTGGCTACACCTTC. It encodes CASSQSWGAKSGYTF.

V usage is TRBV6-6 and J usage is TRBJ1-4, with 10 bases identical to TRBD1. The trim removed 2 bases at V and 7 bases at J, leaving 4 bases unmatched. The CDR3 has 15 amino acids. CDR1 and CDR2 from the germline V gene are MNHNY and SVGAGI (reference sequence). The CDR3 here is CASSYGQGGGEKLFF. CDR3 in DNA: TGTGCCAGCAGTTACGGACAGGGGGGAGGTGAAAAACTGTTTTTT.

This sequence joins TRBV18 and TRBJ2-7; 10 positions agree with TRBD2. Trimming at V came to 3 bases and at J to 5 bases, leaving 7 bases not matched to a gene. Germline lookup yields CDR1 KGHSH and CDR2 LQKENI. This CDR3 has 15 residues. In DNA form, the CDR3 reads TGTGCCAGCTCACCTAGTGGGACTAGCGCCCACGAGCAGTACTTC. This gives the protein CASSPSGTSAHEQYF.

This clone has a single count. The chain is built from TRBV5-1 and TRBJ1-6, with D hard to call. Germline CDR1 and CDR2: SGHRS and YFSETQ. V was pared by 0 bases and J by 10 bases, with 11 bases between. The CDR3 length is 14 residues. The CDR3 nucleotides read TGCGCCAGCAGCTTGGGGGTTCTAGGGTCACCCCTCCACTTT. It yields the protein CASSLGVLGSPLHF.

The chain uses TRBV2 and TRBJ2-5; D is unclear. Germline CDR1 reads SNHLY; CDR2 reads FYNNEI. CDR3 length equals 11 residues. Trimming removed 8 bases from V and 2 bases from J, with 6 bases in between. CDR3 nucleotides: TGTGCCAGCCGCGGTCAAGAGACCCAGTACTTC. Translated: CASRGQETQYF.

V is TRBV11-1 and J is TRBJ1-2; D may be TRBD1 (5 bases). The CDR3 sequence is 11 residues long. The germline gives CDR1 SGHAT, CDR2 FQDESV (reference sequence). Trimming took off 4 bases at V and 5 bases at J, with 5 bases between the two ends. The CDR3 here is CASSSGYGYTF. The CDR3 DNA follows: TGTGCCAGCAGCTCAGGGTATGGCTACACCTTC. The full variable domain, rest sourced from reference TRBV11-1 and TRBJ1-2, is EAEVAQSPRYKITEKSQAVAFWCDPISGHATLYWYRQILGQGPELLVQFQDESVVDDSQLPKDRFSAERLKGVDSTLKIQPAELGDSAMYLCASSSGYGYTFGSGTRLTVV.

The chain carries TRBV30 and TRBJ1-5, with 7 bases identical to TRBD1. The CDR3 is 12 amino acids. The junction had 5 bases not matched to a gene; V was cut back by 5 bases and J by 7 bases. Looked up from germline, CDR1 is GTSNPN and CDR2 is SVGIG (reference sequence). This chain's CDR3 is CAWDRVDQPQHF. CDR3 nucleotide sequence: TGTGCCTGGGACAGGGTTGACCAGCCCCAGCATTTT.

The DNA of the CDR3 is TGTGCCAGCAGCCCCTGGGGGTTGACGGGAGAGACCCAGTACTTC. Its translation: CASSPWGLTGETQYF. V and J are TRBV7-9 and TRBJ2-5; D may correspond to TRBD1 or TRBD2 (5 bases each). Germline lookup yields CDR1 SEHNR and CDR2 FQNEAQ (reference sequence). With 5 bases removed from V and 4 bases from J, the gap between germline ends came to 17 bases. The CDR3 contains 15 residues.

V usage is TRBV7-2 and J usage is TRBJ2-5; TRBD2 is a possible D gene (6 bases). From germline, CDR1 is SGHTA and CDR2 FQGNSA. This CDR3 has 14 amino acids. V lost 1 base to trimming and J lost 5 bases, with 11 bases between them. The CDR3 region is CASSLVTSRETQYF. In DNA form, the CDR3 reads TGTGCCAGCAGCTTAGTTACTAGCCGGGAGACCCAGTACTTC. Full variable domain (missing parts from reference TRBV7-2 and TRBJ2-5): GAGVSQSPSNKVTEKGKDVELRCDPISGHTALYWYRQSLGQGLEFLIYFQGNSAPDKSGLPSDRFSAERTGGSVSTLTIQRTQQEDSAVYLCASSLVTSRETQYFGPGTRLLVL.

The chain recombines TRBV5-6 with TRBJ2-1; possibly TRBD2 for D (6 bases). CDR3 length: 16 residues. The V end was cut by 0 bases, the J end by 8 bases, with 18 bases between. Germline CDR1 SGHDT, CDR2 YYEEEE. Here the CDR3 reads CASSLDGRVRGDEQFF. The CDR3 coding sequence is TGTGCCAGCAGCTTGGACGGCAGGGTCCGCGGGGATGAGCAGTTCTTC.

The chain uses TRBV5-6 and TRBJ2-1; D perhaps matches TRBD1 (6 bases). Germline V lookup: CDR1 SGHDT, CDR2 YYEEEE. V lost 5 bases and J 8 bases, leaving 11 bases between the germline ends. The CDR3 has 12 residues. CDR3 coding DNA: TGTGCCAGCAGAAGACAGGCGGATGAGCAGTTCTTC. It specifies CASRRQADEQFF. Supplemented by reference TRBV5-6 and TRBJ2-1, the full variable domain reads DAGVTQSPTHLIKTRGQQVTLRCSPKSGHDTVSWYQQALGQGPQFIFQYYEEEERQRGNFPDRFSGHQFPNYSSELNVNALLLGDSALYLCASRRQADEQFFGPGTRLTVL.

This CDR3 reads CASSLVTTLSGANVLTF. The CDR3 DNA sequence: TGCGCCAGCAGCTTGGTTACGACGCTCTCTGGGGCCAACGTCCTGACTTTC. This chain connects TRBV5-1 to TRBJ2-6, with D uncertain. The CDR3 runs to 17 residues. Trimming pared 0 bases from V and 0 bases from J, leaving 10 bases between. Germline CDR1 reads SGHRS; CDR2 reads YFSETQ.

This sequence joins TRBV7-9 and TRBJ1-1; TRBD1 is a possible D gene (6 bases). This CDR3 contains 13 residues. Trimming took off 5 bases at V and 12 bases at J, with 19 bases between the two ends. The germline V gene has CDR1 SEHNR and CDR2 FQNEAQ (reference sequence). CDR3 DNA: TGTGCCAGCAGCCCAGGGGTGGGGAGACAGTCTTTCTTT. This sequence encodes CASSPGVGRQSFF.